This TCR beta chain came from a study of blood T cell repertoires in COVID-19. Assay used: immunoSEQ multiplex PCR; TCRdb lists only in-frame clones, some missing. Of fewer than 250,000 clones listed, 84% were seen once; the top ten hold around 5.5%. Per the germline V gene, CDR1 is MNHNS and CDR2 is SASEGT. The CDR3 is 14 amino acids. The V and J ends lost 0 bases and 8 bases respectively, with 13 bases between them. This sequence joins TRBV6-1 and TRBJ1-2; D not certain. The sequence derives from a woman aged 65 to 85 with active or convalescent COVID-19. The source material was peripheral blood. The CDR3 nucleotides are TGTGCCAGCAGTGAAGCGCTTGGCACCCTGGGCTACACCTTC. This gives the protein CASSEALGTLGYTF.